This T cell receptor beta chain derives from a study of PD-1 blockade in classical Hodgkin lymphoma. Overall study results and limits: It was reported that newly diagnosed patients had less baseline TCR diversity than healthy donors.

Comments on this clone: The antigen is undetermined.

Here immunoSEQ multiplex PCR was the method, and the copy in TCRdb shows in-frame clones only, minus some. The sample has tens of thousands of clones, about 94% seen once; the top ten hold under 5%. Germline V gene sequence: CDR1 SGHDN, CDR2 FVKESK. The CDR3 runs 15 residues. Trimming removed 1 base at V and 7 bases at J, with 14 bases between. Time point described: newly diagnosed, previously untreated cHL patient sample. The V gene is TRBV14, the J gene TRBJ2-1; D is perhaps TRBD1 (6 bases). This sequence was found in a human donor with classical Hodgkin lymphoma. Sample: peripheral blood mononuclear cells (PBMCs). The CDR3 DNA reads TGTGCCAGCAGCCAAGTTAGAGGGGGTAGGAATGAGCAGTTCTTC. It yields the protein CASSQVRGGRNEQFF.